Each of the 32 T cell receptor beta chains below was sequenced from the same sample in a study of blood T cell repertoires in COVID-19. Here immunoSEQ multiplex PCR was the method, and the copy in TCRdb shows in-frame clones only, minus some. The profile covers under 200,000 clones, with 89% appearing a single time and approximately 7.6% taken by the ten largest. The sample comprised PBMCs or T cells enriched from blood (not recorded which). The receptors stem from a woman aged 18-30 years who had recovered from COVID-19.

The V call is TRBV7-2, the J call TRBJ1-1, with a weak D call TRBD1 (5 bases). Trimming shortened V by 2 bases and J by 1 base, and 11 bases separated the two germline ends. Germline V gene lookup returns CDR1 SGHTA and CDR2 FQGNSA. The CDR3 runs to 15 residues. CDR3 bases: TGTGCCAGCAGCTTATGGCTGGGGCGGAACACTGAAGCTTTCTTT. It codes for CASSLWLGRNTEAFF.

The chain is built from TRBV6-5 and TRBJ2-7; D is undetermined. The CDR3 is made up of 15 amino acids. The V end lost 0 bases, the J end lost 0 bases, and 9 bases lay between the germline ends. Germline CDR1 and CDR2: MNHEY and SVGAGI. The CDR3 region is CASSYSIRSSYEQYF. CDR3 nucleotides: TGTGCCAGCAGTTACTCGATTCGCAGCTCCTACGAGCAGTACTTC.

DNA of the CDR3: TGTGCCAGCAGTCAAACCCCGGGACAGGGAACAGATACGCAGTATTTT. The encoded protein is CASSQTPGQGTDTQYF. The V gene is TRBV6-2 or TRBV6-3, the J gene TRBJ2-3, with TRBD1 matching over 9 bases. V lost 5 bases to trimming and J lost 3 bases; unmatched junction nucleotides: 9. The CDR3 runs to 16 residues. Germline CDR1 MNHEY, CDR2 SVGEGT.

The chain employs TRBV2 and TRBJ2-1, with TRBD2 as a possible D gene (6 bases). Germline CDR1 and CDR2: SNHLY and FYNNEI. CDR3 length equals 13 residues. Trimming shortened V by 1 base and J by 7 bases, and 8 bases separated the two germline ends. In DNA form, the CDR3 reads TGTGCCAGCAGTGAAGGACTAGTTAATGAGCAGTTCTTC. Translating gives CASSEGLVNEQFF.

V is TRBV7-2 and J is TRBJ1-2, with 8 bases matching TRBD1. Germline CDR1 reads SGHTA; CDR2 reads FQGNSA. The CDR3 runs 15 residues. Losses at the gene ends were 1 base for V and 4 bases for J; bases not matched to a gene: 5. As DNA, the CDR3 is TGTGCCAGCAGCTTAGACTCAGGGGGCAGCTATGGCTACACCTTC. It translates to CASSLDSGGSYGYTF. The variable domain in full, completed from reference TRBV7-2 and TRBJ1-2, reads GAGVSQSPSNKVTEKGKDVELRCDPISGHTALYWYRQSLGQGLEFLIYFQGNSAPDKSGLPSDRFSAERTGGSVSTLTIQRTQQEDSAVYLCASSLDSGGSYGYTFGSGTRLTVV.

The V gene is TRBV2, the J gene TRBJ2-3; tentatively, D is TRBD2 (5 bases). The CDR3 covers 14 residues. Trimming shortened V by 10 bases and J by 0 bases, and 14 bases separated the two germline ends. CDR1 SNHLY and CDR2 FYNNEI come from the germline V gene. The CDR3 DNA reads TGTGCCAACAGAGGACTGGCTAGCACAGATACGCAGTATTTT. The encoded protein is CANRGLASTDTQYF.

The chain joins TRBV2 to TRBJ1-1, with D perhaps TRBD1 (5 bases). V was cut by 2 bases and J by 1 base, with 5 bases left in between. CDR3 length: 13 residues. Germline CDR1 is SNHLY and CDR2 is FYNNEI. CDR3 protein: CASSEQGNTEAFF. The CDR3 DNA sequence: TGTGCCAGCAGTGAACAGGGGAACACTGAAGCTTTCTTT. Combining the CDR3 with reference TRBV2 and TRBJ1-1 gives the whole variable domain EPEVTQTPSHQVTQMGQEVILRCVPISNHLYFYWYRQILGQKVEFLVSFYNNEISEKSEIFDDQFSVERPDGSNFTLKIRSTKLEDSAMYFCASSEQGNTEAFFGQGTRLTVV.

The rearrangement joins TRBV7-8 to TRBJ1-1; possibly TRBD1 for D (5 bases). V lost 0 bases, J lost 3 bases, and 20 bases lay in between. Germline V gene lookup returns CDR1 SGHVS and CDR2 FQNEAQ. The CDR3 spans 18 residues. CDR3 loop: CASSLATDLGYRDTEAFF. CDR3 nucleotide sequence: TGTGCCAGCAGCTTAGCGACAGATTTGGGGTATCGGGACACTGAAGCTTTCTTT.

The chain is built from TRBV25-1 and TRBJ1-4; perhaps TRBD1 as D (5 bases). CDR3 length: 12 residues. CDR1 MGHDK and CDR2 SYGVNS come from the germline V gene. V was clipped by 5 bases and J by 10 bases, with 11 bases between them. The CDR3 spells CASSWQGGKLFF. CDR3 DNA sequence: TGTGCCAGCAGTTGGCAGGGAGGAAAACTGTTTTTT.

This chain links TRBV13 with TRBJ2-5; weak D call: TRBD1 (6 bases). CDR1 PRHDT and CDR2 FYEKMQ come from the germline V gene (reference sequence). The CDR3 is 13 amino acids. Deletions cut 5 bases from V and 5 bases from J, with 12 bases between. CDR3 in DNA: TGTGCCAGCAGCCCGAGGGGGTGGGAGACCCAGTACTTC. This codes for CASSPRGWETQYF.

The chain links TRBV5-1 to TRBJ1-6, with 7 nucleotides matching TRBD1. V trimming: 0 bases; J trimming: 0 bases; junction bases outside the gene matches: 6. The CDR3 runs to 18 residues. Germline assignment: CDR1 SGHRS and CDR2 YFSETQ. CDR3 in amino acids: CASSLAAGGSSYNSPLHF. In nucleotides, the CDR3 is TGCGCCAGCAGCTTGGCGGCAGGGGGAAGCTCCTATAATTCACCCCTCCACTTT.

CDR3 bases: TGTGCCAGCAGTTTATTGGGGCAGGGGGCCCCAGATACGCAGTATTTT. Its protein is CASSLLGQGAPDTQYF. This sequence joins TRBV28 and TRBJ2-3; 8 bases fit TRBD1. The germline gives CDR1 MDHEN, CDR2 SYDVKM. The junction had 7 bases not matched to a gene; V was cut back by 1 base and J by 4 bases. The CDR3 contains 16 residues.

The CDR3 sequence: CASSHATGTSGGLETQYF. The CDR3 DNA is TGCGCCAGCAGCCATGCCACCGGGACTAGCGGGGGGCTAGAGACCCAGTACTTC. J is TRBJ2-5 and V is TRBV4-1, with 15 bases fitting TRBD2. Germline V CDR1 and CDR2: MGHRA, YSYEKL. This CDR3 has 18 amino acids. J gave up 4 bases and V 3 bases, and 9 bases lay outside the gene matches.

This clone appeared a single time. V usage is TRBV5-6 and J usage is TRBJ1-5; no reliable D call. V lost 4 bases, J lost 5 bases, and 10 bases lay in between. The germline CDR1 and CDR2 sequences are SGHDT and YYEEEE. This CDR3 is 13 amino acids long. CDR3 amino acids: CASSHRLHQPQHF. For the CDR3, the DNA is TGTGCCAGCAGCCACAGATTACATCAGCCCCAGCATTTT.

V is TRBV28 and J is TRBJ2-7, with a tentative D call TRBD2 (5 bases). This CDR3 spans 16 amino acids. Looked up from germline, CDR1 is MDHEN and CDR2 is SYDVKM. The V end was cut by 5 bases, the J end by 0 bases, with 17 bases between. This CDR3 reads CASSPTRAAPSYEQYF. The CDR3 DNA is TGTGCCAGCAGTCCCACGAGGGCGGCTCCCTCCTACGAGCAGTACTTC.

The V gene is TRBV19, the J gene TRBJ2-3; 7 nucleotides align to TRBD2. The CDR3 extends over 19 amino acids. V shed 3 bases, J shed 1 base, and the junction held 16 bases outside the gene matches. Germline-derived CDR1 and CDR2 are LNHDA and SQIVND (reference sequence). In DNA form, the CDR3 reads TGTGCCAGTAGTATGGAGAGGAGATGGGCGGGGGAACGCACAGATACGCAGTATTTT. It encodes CASSMERRWAGERTDTQYF.

V is TRBV9 and J is TRBJ2-2; D remains unclear. This CDR3 has 14 amino acids. Germline values: CDR1 SGDLS, CDR2 YYNGEE. Trimming removed 3 bases at V and 11 bases at J, with 17 bases between. The DNA of the CDR3 is TGTGCCAGCAGCGCCTCATTTACAGTAGGCGAGCTGTTTTTT. Translating gives CASSASFTVGELFF.

At least ten counts were recorded for this clone. The chain has TRBV4-1 and TRBJ1-1; D gene unclear. This CDR3 is 13 amino acids long. Trimming took 0 bases from V and 5 from J, leaving 7 bases between them. Germline V gene lookup returns CDR1 MGHRA and CDR2 YSYEKL. CDR3 loop: CASSQDAGTEAFF. In nucleotides, the CDR3 is TGCGCCAGCAGCCAAGATGCGGGTACTGAAGCTTTCTTT.

About this clone: The sample has other DNA sequences that encode this CDR3 too. This sequence joins TRBV5-1 and TRBJ1-5; TRBD1 matches 9 bases. With 5 bases clipped from V and 6 bases from J, the junction kept 6 bases outside the gene matches. The germline V gene encodes CDR1 SGHRS and CDR2 YFSETQ. The CDR3 runs 14 residues. For the CDR3, the DNA is TGCGCCAGCAGTCCTACAGGGGGCGGTCAGCCCCAGCATTTT. Translation gives CASSPTGGGQPQHF.

The chain couples TRBV4-1 to TRBJ2-7; TRBD1 agrees at 8 bases. J gave up 3 bases and V 0 bases, and 7 bases lay outside the gene matches. CDR3 size: 16 residues. Germline CDR1 is MGHRA and CDR2 is YSYEKL. CDR3 coding DNA: TGCGCCAGCAGCCAAGAAGGGGGACAGGCCGTCTACGAGCAGTACTTC. Amino acids: CASSQEGGQAVYEQYF.

The V and J genes are TRBV19 and TRBJ2-3, with 7 bases that match TRBD2. This CDR3 is 18 amino acids long. The V and J ends lost 3 bases and 0 bases, in that order; junction bases with no gene match: 12. The germline gives CDR1 LNHDA, CDR2 SQIVND (reference sequence). This CDR3 reads CASSIVPSGSYSTDTQYF. The CDR3 DNA sequence: TGTGCCAGTAGTATCGTGCCTAGCGGAAGTTATAGCACAGATACGCAGTATTTT.

The J gene is TRBJ1-3, the V gene TRBV5-6; 7 positions match TRBD1. Germline V lookup: CDR1 SGHDT, CDR2 YYEEEE. Germline trimming cut 5 bases from V and 7 bases from J; bases unmatched to any gene: 9. The CDR3 covers 14 residues. The CDR3 is CASSTYDRENTIYF. The CDR3 bases are TGTGCCAGCAGTACCTACGACAGGGAGAACACCATATATTTT.

In DNA form, the CDR3 reads TGTGCCAGCAGCTCCCTACCGGGCAATCAGCCCCAGCATTTT. This gives the protein CASSSLPGNQPQHF. J is TRBJ1-5 and V is TRBV2; D is uncertain. Deletions cut 6 bases from V and 2 bases from J, with 11 bases between. CDR1 and CDR2 (germline): SNHLY, FYNNEI. This CDR3 has 14 residues.

V gene TRBV2 combines with J gene TRBJ2-3; D possibly corresponds to TRBD1 (5 bases). Deletions cut 11 bases from V and 2 bases from J, with 20 bases between. CDR3 length: 15 amino acids. The V gene's germline CDR1 is SNHLY and CDR2 FYNNEI. The chain's CDR3 is CAQSPEQGITDTQYF. DNA for the CDR3: TGTGCCCAATCTCCCGAGCAGGGCATCACAGATACGCAGTATTTT.

The chain couples TRBV5-5 to TRBJ1-2, with a possible D match to TRBD1 (6 bases). CDR3 length: 18 residues. V lost 3 bases to trimming and J lost 3 bases, with 24 bases between them. Germline loops: CDR1 SGHKS, CDR2 YYEKEE (reference sequence). CDR3 nucleotide sequence: TGTGCCAGCAGCTGGGGGAACACACAGGGTTTTGTGCACTATGGCTACACCTTC. Translation gives CASSWGNTQGFVHYGYTF.

V usage is TRBV6-5 and J usage is TRBJ2-3, with 7 bases lining up with TRBD2. The CDR3 is 14 residues long. Germline V gene lookup returns CDR1 MNHEY and CDR2 SVGAGI. The V gene end was trimmed by 7 bases and the J gene end by 4 bases; junction bases not matched to a gene: 8. The DNA of the CDR3 is TGTGCCAGCAAGTTCGGGGGGAGTGCAGATACGCAGTATTTT. It translates to CASKFGGSADTQYF.

The chain's CDR3 is CASSIDHRGYGYTF. For the CDR3, the DNA is TGTGCCAGTAGTATAGATCACAGGGGCTATGGCTACACCTTC. This chain uses TRBV19 with TRBJ1-2; 7 nucleotides match TRBD1. This CDR3 comprises 14 residues. CDR1 LNHDA and CDR2 SQIVND come from the germline V gene (reference sequence). V gave up 0 bases and J gave up 4 bases; unmatched junction bases: 2.

This sequence joins TRBV10-1 and TRBJ1-2; 7 bases align to TRBD1. The V and J ends lost 6 bases and 5 bases, in that order; junction bases with no gene match: 18. Per the germline V gene, CDR1 is WNHNN and CDR2 is SYGVQD (reference sequence). CDR3 length equals 17 residues. CDR3 protein: CASSLTGEMMSRYGYTF. The DNA for the CDR3 is TGCGCCAGCAGCTTAACAGGGGAGATGATGAGCCGATATGGCTACACCTTC.

This rearrangement joins TRBV11-2 to TRBJ2-5; D possibly corresponds to TRBD1 (5 bases). V was pared by 0 bases and J by 7 bases, with 15 bases between. CDR3 size: 15 residues. From germline, CDR1 is SGHAT and CDR2 FQNNGV. The CDR3 bases are TGTGCCAGCAGCTTAGATCCCGGCAGGGATGGGACCCAGTACTTC. Its protein is CASSLDPGRDGTQYF.

The table lists this clone with a count of one. This chain joins TRBV5-1 and TRBJ2-5, with 8 bases fitting TRBD2. V shed 0 bases, J shed 4 bases, and the junction held 8 bases outside the gene matches. Germline CDR1 is SGHRS and CDR2 is YFSETQ. This CDR3 spans 16 amino acids. The CDR3 DNA reads as TGCGCCAGCAGCTTGGATGGACGGGGGGGCCGAGAGACCCAGTACTTC. This codes for CASSLDGRGGRETQYF.

The rearrangement links TRBV2 to TRBJ2-1, with a possible D match to TRBD1 (5 bases). The CDR3 contains 17 residues. CDR1 SNHLY and CDR2 FYNNEI come from the germline V gene. The germline V and J ends were trimmed by 2 bases and 2 bases, with 16 bases remaining between them. The CDR3, as DNA: TGTGCCAGCAGTGAACCTTCGGACATGTACACCTACAATGAGCAGTTCTTC. Residues: CASSEPSDMYTYNEQFF.

The V call is TRBV9, the J call TRBJ2-6; possible D gene TRBD2, 6 bases. Germline loops: CDR1 SGDLS, CDR2 YYNGEE. CDR3 length: 15 residues. With 2 bases removed from V and 2 bases from J, the gap between germline ends came to 8 bases. The CDR3 DNA follows: TGTGCCAGCAGCGTTTCGGGGGCTGGGGCCAACGTCCTGACTTTC. Protein product: CASSVSGAGANVLTF.